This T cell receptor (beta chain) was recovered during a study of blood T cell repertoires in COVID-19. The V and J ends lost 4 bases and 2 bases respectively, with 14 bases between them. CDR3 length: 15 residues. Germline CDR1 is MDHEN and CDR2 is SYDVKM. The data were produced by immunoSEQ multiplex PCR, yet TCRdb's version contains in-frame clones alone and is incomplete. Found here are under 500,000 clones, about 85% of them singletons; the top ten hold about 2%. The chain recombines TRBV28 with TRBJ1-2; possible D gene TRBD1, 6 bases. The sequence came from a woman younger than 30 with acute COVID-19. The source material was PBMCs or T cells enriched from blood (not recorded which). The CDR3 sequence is CASSSLWGGNYGYTF. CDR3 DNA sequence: TGTGCCAGCAGTTCCCTTTGGGGGGGCAACTATGGCTACACCTTC.